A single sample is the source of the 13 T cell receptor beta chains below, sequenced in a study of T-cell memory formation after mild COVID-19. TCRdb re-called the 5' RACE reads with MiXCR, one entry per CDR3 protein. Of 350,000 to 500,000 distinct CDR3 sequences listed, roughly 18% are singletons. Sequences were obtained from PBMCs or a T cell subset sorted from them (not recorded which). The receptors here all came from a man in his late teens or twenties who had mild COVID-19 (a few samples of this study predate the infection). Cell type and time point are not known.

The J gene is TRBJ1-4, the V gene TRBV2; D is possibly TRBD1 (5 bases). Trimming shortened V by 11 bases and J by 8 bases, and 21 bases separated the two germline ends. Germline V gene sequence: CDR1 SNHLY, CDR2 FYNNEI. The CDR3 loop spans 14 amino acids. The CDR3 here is CAARGEHRGEKLFF. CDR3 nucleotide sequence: TGTGCCGCCCGAGGAGAACACCGGGGCGAAAAACTGTTTTTT.

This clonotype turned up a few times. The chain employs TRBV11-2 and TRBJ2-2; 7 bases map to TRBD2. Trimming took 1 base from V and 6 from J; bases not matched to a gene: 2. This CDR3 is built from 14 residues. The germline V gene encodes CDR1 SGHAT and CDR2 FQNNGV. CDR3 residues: CASSLVGGAGELFF. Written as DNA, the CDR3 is TGTGCCAGCAGCTTAGTTGGGGGGGCCGGGGAGCTGTTTTTT.

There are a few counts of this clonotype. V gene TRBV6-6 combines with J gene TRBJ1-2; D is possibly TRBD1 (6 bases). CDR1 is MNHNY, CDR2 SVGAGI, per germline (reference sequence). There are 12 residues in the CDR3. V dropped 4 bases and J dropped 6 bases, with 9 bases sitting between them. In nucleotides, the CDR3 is TGTGCCAGCAGTTTTCGGACAGATGGCTACACCTTC. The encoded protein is CASSFRTDGYTF.

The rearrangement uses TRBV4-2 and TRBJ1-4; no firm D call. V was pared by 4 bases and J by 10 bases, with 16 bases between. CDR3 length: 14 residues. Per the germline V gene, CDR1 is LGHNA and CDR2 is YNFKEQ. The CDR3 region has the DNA TGTGCCAGCAGCCGTTCCAGTGGCCTGAGAAAACTGTTTTTT. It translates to CASSRSSGLRKLFF.

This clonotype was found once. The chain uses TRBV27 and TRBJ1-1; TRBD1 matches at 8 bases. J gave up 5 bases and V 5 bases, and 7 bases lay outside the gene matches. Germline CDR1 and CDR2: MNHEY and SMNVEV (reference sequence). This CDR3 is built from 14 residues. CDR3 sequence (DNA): TGTGCCAGCAGTCCTGACAGGGGTAAAACTGAAGCTTTCTTT. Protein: CASSPDRGKTEAFF.

The CDR3 coding sequence is TGTGCCAGCAGCCACAGTACTCAGCCCCAGCATTTT. This gives the protein CASSHSTQPQHF. The rearrangement joins TRBV3-1 to TRBJ1-5, with D hard to call. The germline V and J ends were trimmed by 3 bases and 6 bases, with 6 bases remaining between them. This CDR3 contains 12 residues. CDR1 is LGHDT, CDR2 YNNKEL, per germline (reference sequence). Based on the CDR3 plus reference TRBV3-1 and TRBJ1-5, the full variable domain is DTAVSQTPKYLVTQMGNDKSIKCEQNLGHDTMYWYKQDSKKFLKIMFSYNNKELIINETVPNRFSPKSPDKAHLNLHINSLELGDSAVYFCASSHSTQPQHFGDGTRLSIL.

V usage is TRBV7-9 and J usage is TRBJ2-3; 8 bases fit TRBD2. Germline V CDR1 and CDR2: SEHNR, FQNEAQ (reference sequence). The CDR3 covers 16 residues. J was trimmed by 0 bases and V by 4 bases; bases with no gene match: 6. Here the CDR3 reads CASSSGRLASTDTQYF. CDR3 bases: TGTGCCAGCAGCTCCGGCCGACTAGCGAGCACAGATACGCAGTATTTT.

The CDR3 protein is CASSVVPRDVLYEQYV. In nucleotides, the CDR3 is TGTGCCAGCAGCGTAGTACCCCGGGACGTACTATACGAGCAGTACGTC. J is TRBJ2-7 and V is TRBV9, with D tentatively TRBD1 or TRBD2 (5 bases each). From germline, CDR1 is SGDLS and CDR2 YYNGEE. Trimming took 0 bases from V and 4 from J, leaving 17 bases between them. The CDR3 runs 16 residues.

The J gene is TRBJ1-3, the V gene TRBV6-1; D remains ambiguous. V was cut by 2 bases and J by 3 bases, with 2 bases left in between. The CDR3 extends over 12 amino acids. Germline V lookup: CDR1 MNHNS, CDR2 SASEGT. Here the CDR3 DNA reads TGTGCCAGCAGTGAATTTGGAAACACCATATATTTT. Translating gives CASSEFGNTIYF.

This CDR3 is CASSLIPTGGEETQYF. The CDR3 DNA follows: TGCGCCAGCAGCTTGATCCCGACAGGGGGCGAAGAGACCCAGTACTTC. V and J are TRBV5-1 and TRBJ2-5; 10 bases line up with TRBD1. The CDR3 is 16 amino acids. Trimming at V came to 1 base and at J to 3 bases, leaving 6 bases not matched to a gene. Germline CDR1 SGHRS, CDR2 YFSETQ.

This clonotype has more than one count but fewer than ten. The CDR3 nucleotides read TGTGCCAGCATTGAAGGGGGGGGACGTACCTACGAGCAGTACGTC. It yields the protein CASIEGGGRTYEQYV. V is TRBV21-1 and J is TRBJ2-7; the table's D call, TRBD1, was not checked against the DNA. TRBV21-1 represents a pseudogene. This CDR3 contains 15 residues.

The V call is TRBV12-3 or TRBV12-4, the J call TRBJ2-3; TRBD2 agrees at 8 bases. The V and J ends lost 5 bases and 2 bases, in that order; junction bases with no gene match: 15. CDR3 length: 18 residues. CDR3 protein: CASSLLGGLAGYTDTQYF. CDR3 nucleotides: TGTGCCAGCAGTCTCCTAGGAGGGCTAGCGGGCTACACAGATACGCAGTATTTT.

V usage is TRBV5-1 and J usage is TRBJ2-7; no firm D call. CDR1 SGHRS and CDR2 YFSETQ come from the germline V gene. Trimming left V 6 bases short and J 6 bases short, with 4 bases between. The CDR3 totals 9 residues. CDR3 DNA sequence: TGCGCCAGCATTTCCGAGCAGTACGTC. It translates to CASISEQYV.